Listed here are 3 T cell receptor beta chains from one sample, sequenced in a study of Ad26.COV2.S vaccination and SARS-CoV-2 variants. Treatment reported: about 20 received Ad26.COV2.S at low or high dose, single or two shots; roughly five received placebo; per-sample allocation not given. Sample collection was performed on day 63 after the first vaccine or placebo injection. Clones were sequenced by immunoSEQ multiplex PCR, and TCRdb holds only the in-frame ones, with some missing. The profile shows roughly 320,000 clones, around 84% of them singletons. This sample comprised peripheral blood, obtained in a trial of Ad26.COV2.S vaccine versus placebo. These receptor sequences come from a person aged 18-65 years who received the Ad26.COV2.S COVID-19 vaccine or a placebo.

This clone was counted once. The gene calls are TRBV5-1 and TRBJ2-7; D may correspond to TRBD1 or TRBD2 (5 bases each). CDR1 is SGHRS, CDR2 YFSETQ, per germline. Trimming removed 0 bases from V and 5 bases from J, with 21 bases in between. The CDR3 has 17 amino acids. The CDR3 here is CASSLVASSRAADEQYF. CDR3 DNA: TGCGCCAGCAGCTTGGTCGCGTCCTCCAGGGCAGCGGACGAGCAGTACTTC.

The chain links TRBV9 to TRBJ1-1; D is unresolved. The CDR3 totals 15 residues. The germline gives CDR1 SGDLS, CDR2 YYNGEE. V gave up 2 bases and J gave up 0 bases, with 11 bases separating them. The CDR3 DNA sequence: TGTGCCAGCAGCGTTCTGGGAGCGATGAACACTGAAGCTTTCTTT. It is translated as CASSVLGAMNTEAFF.

This clone has at least ten counts. CDR3 nucleotide sequence: TGTGCTAGTGGTTTGATAGGGACGAACACTGAAGCTTTCTTT. Its translation is CASGLIGTNTEAFF. V is TRBV12-5 and J is TRBJ1-1; maybe TRBD1 (5 bases). The ends were cut back, 2 bases at V and 1 base at J, with 8 bases in the middle. CDR3 length equals 14 residues. CDR1 and CDR2 (germline): LGHNT, FRNRAP. Looking up the rest from reference TRBV12-5 and TRBJ1-1 gives the full variable domain: DARVTQTPRHKVTEMGQEVTMRCQPILGHNTVFWYRQTMMQGLELLAYFRNRAPLDDSGMPKDRFSAEMPDATLATLKIQPSEPRDSAVYFCASGLIGTNTEAFFGQGTRLTVV.